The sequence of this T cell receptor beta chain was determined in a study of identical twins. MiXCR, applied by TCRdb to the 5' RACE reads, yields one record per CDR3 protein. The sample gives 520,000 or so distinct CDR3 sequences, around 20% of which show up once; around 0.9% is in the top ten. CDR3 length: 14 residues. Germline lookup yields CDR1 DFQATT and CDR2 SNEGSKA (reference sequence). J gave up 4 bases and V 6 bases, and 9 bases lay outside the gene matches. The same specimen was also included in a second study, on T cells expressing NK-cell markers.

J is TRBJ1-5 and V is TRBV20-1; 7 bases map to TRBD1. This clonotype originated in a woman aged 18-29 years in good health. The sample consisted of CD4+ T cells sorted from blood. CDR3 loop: CSAAPGGGNQPQHF. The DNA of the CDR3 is TGCAGTGCAGCACCAGGGGGTGGGAATCAGCCCCAGCATTTT.